By proportion, the clone carrying this TCR beta chain is medium-sized. Germline CDR1 and CDR2: LNHDA and SQIVND (reference sequence). Losses at the gene ends were 5 bases for V and 5 bases for J; bases not matched to a gene: 3. The CDR3 consists of 14 residues. This sample is drawn from a study of T and B cells in COVID-19 patients. Each TRB amplification used roughly 220-550 ng of genomic DNA from blood. BIOMED2 TRB-A/B primer pools were used in multiplex TRB PCR. TCRdb passed the multiplex PCR reads through MiXCR, listing each CDR3 protein once. The sample lists 7,000 to 9,500 distinct CDR3 sequences, about 25% occurring once.

The sequence derives from a human donor who had recovered from COVID-19. The V and J genes are TRBV19 and TRBJ1-6; 7 nucleotides match TRBD1. Sequences were obtained from blood. In DNA, the CDR3 is TGTGCCAGTAGTCCGGGACAGAATAATTCACCCCTCCACTTT. Protein product: CASSPGQNNSPLHF.